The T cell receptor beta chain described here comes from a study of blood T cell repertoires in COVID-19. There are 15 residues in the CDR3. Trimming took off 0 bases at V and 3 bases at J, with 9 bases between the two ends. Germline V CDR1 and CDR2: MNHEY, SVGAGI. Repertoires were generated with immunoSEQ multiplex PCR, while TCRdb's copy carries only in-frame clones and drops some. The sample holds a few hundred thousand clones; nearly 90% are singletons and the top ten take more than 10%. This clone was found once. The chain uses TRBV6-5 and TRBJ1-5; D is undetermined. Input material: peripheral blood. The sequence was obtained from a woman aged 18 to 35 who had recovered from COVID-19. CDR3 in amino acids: CASSYSGPDNQPQHF. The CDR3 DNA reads TGTGCCAGCAGTTACTCTGGGCCAGACAATCAGCCCCAGCATTTT.